This T cell receptor beta chain was documented in a study of memory CD4+ T cells and cytomegalovirus serostatus. The study, taken as a whole, reports: Each of approximately 73 CMV-associated TCRbeta sequences occurred in one to five individuals.

This CDR3 contains 15 residues. Trimming took off 5 bases at V and 5 bases at J, with 15 bases between the two ends. The germline CDR1 and CDR2 sequences are SEHNR and FQNEAQ (reference sequence). This clone was observed a handful of times. Its matching antigen is unknown. Single viable CD3+CD4+CD8-CD45RO+ cells were sorted as the memory CD4+ T cells. TCRdb keeps only in-frame clones here, not all; method: immunoSEQ multiplex PCR. Among 25,000 to 30,000 clones listed, around 75% were seen once. What was sequenced was memory CD4+ T cells from blood. The receptor was derived from an adult in good health and CMV-seronegative. The chain couples TRBV7-9 to TRBJ2-2; D unresolved. The CDR3 here is CASSPRFLLTGELFF. CDR3 nucleotides: TGTGCCAGCAGCCCCCGATTCCTCCTTACCGGGGAGCTGTTTTTT.